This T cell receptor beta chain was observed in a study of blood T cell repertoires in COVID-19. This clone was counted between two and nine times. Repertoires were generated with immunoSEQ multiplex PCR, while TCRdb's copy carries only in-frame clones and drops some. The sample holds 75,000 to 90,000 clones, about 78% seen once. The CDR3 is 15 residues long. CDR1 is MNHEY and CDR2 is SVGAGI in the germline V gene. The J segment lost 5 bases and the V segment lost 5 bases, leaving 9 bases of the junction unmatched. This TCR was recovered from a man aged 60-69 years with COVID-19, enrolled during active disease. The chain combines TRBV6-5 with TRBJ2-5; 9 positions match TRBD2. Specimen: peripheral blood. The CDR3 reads CASSREAGGIETQYF. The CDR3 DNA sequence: TGTGCCAGCAGTCGGGAAGCGGGGGGAATCGAGACCCAGTACTTC.